The clone carrying this TCR beta chain is a singleton in its sample. The sample is drawn from a study of blood T cell repertoires in COVID-19. Original handling: Amplification from reference gene primers served as the basis for estimated nucleated cell counts. Libraries were prepared by immunoSEQ multiplex PCR; TCRdb keeps only in-frame clonotypes and omits some of them. The D gene and trimming were derived from the DNA, and the V and J assignments and clone size from that table. The table shows around 200,000 clones, with 65% to 80% occurring only once. This CDR3 has 17 amino acids. The germline CDR1 and CDR2 sequences are SEHNR and FQNEAQ (reference sequence). The J segment lost 8 bases and the V segment lost 5 bases, leaving 16 bases of the junction unmatched.

The J gene is TRBJ1-4, the V gene TRBV7-9; 8 bases match TRBD1. This clonotype originated in a man aged 45 to 65 who had recovered from COVID-19. Material: peripheral blood. The DNA of the CDR3 is TGTGCCAGCAGCGGAGCCGCAGGGACAGGCGTTTTCGAAAAACTGTTTTTT. It codes for CASSGAAGTGVFEKLFF.